The next 18 T cell receptor beta chains were all read from a single sample in a study of cytotoxic CD8 clonotypes in ibrutinib-treated CLL. TCRdb's copy holds only in-frame clones and misses some; the assay was immunoSEQ multiplex PCR. The data hold roughly 63,000 clones, with roughly 50% observed a single time. The sequences come from PBMCs, collected after 12 months of ibrutinib treatment. The receptors derive from a human donor with chronic lymphocytic leukemia.

The table lists this clone with a few counts. The rearrangement joins TRBV18 to TRBJ2-1, with 9 positions matching TRBD1. With V trimmed by 2 bases and J by 9 bases, 2 bases remained unmatched. The length of the CDR3 is 13 residues. In germline, CDR1 is KGHSH, CDR2 LQKENI. The CDR3 loop reads CASSPTGGGEQFF. As DNA, the CDR3 is TGTGCCAGCTCACCAACAGGGGGCGGTGAGCAGTTCTTC.

The chain's CDR3 is CASTRGDSGNEKLFF. For the CDR3, the DNA is TGTGCCAGTACTAGAGGGGACAGTGGTAATGAAAAACTGTTTTTT. The chain is built from TRBV19 and TRBJ1-4; 7 positions agree with TRBD1. Germline values: CDR1 LNHDA, CDR2 SQIVND (reference sequence). V shed 7 bases and J 4 bases; nucleotides not matched to a gene: 9. The length of the CDR3 is 15 residues.

This clone was seen a single time. This chain uses TRBV5-1 with TRBJ1-2, with TRBD1 as a possible D gene (5 bases). V gave up 4 bases and J gave up 6 bases, with 13 bases separating them. Looked up from germline, CDR1 is SGHRS and CDR2 is YFSETQ. This CDR3 region has 13 residues. Here the CDR3 DNA reads TGCGCCAGCAGCCCCGTTGGGGGGGATGGCTACACCTTC. Amino acid sequence: CASSPVGGDGYTF.

Concerning this clone itself: The sample carries other DNA sequences with the same CDR3. The V gene is TRBV11-2, the J gene TRBJ2-1; 9 positions match TRBD2. The CDR3 contains 14 residues. Germline V gene lookup returns CDR1 SGHAT and CDR2 FQNNGV. V shed 2 bases, J shed 4 bases, and the junction held 0 bases outside the gene matches. Written as DNA, the CDR3 is TGTGCCAGCAGCTTAACTAGCGGGTACAATGAGCAGTTCTTC. Amino acids: CASSLTSGYNEQFF.

The chain joins TRBV7-6 to TRBJ2-3, with 9 bases matching TRBD1. Germline loops: CDR1 SGHVS, CDR2 FNYEAQ. The CDR3 covers 14 residues. Trimming at V came to 5 bases and at J to 3 bases, leaving 3 bases not matched to a gene. The CDR3 bases are TGTGCCAGCAGCAAGACAGGGGGGACAGATACGCAGTATTTT. Amino acids: CASSKTGGTDTQYF.

The V gene is TRBV7-8, the J gene TRBJ1-5; TRBD1 is a possible D gene (6 bases). The CDR3 spans 14 residues. CDR1 is SGHVS, CDR2 FQNEAQ, per germline. Trimming pared 6 bases from V and 5 bases from J, leaving 14 bases between. The CDR3 loop reads CASRFAGDHQPQHF. In nucleotides, the CDR3 is TGTGCCAGCAGGTTTGCAGGGGACCATCAGCCCCAGCATTTT.

V is TRBV27 and J is TRBJ2-7; 7 positions agree with TRBD2. Trimming removed 5 bases from V and 1 base from J; junction bases left unmatched: 8. The germline gives CDR1 MNHEY, CDR2 SMNVEV (reference sequence). The CDR3 sequence is 15 residues long. The CDR3 nucleotides read TGTGCCAGCAGTCCCCGGACTAGTCATTCCTACGAGCAGTACTTC. Translated: CASSPRTSHSYEQYF.

This clone came up a few times. The chain recombines TRBV1 with TRBJ1-1. TRBV1 is flagged as a pseudogene. This CDR3 comprises 15 residues. This chain's CDR3 is CTSSHPGLNTTEAFF. The CDR3 bases are TGCACCAGCAGCCACCCGGGGCTCAATACCACTGAAGCTTTCTTT.

The chain uses TRBV28 and TRBJ2-7, with D unclear. The CDR3 has 12 amino acids. Trimming removed 2 bases from V and 7 bases from J, with 9 bases in between. Germline assignment: CDR1 MDHEN and CDR2 SYDVKM. CDR3 protein: CASSLGLGEQYF. The CDR3 nucleotides are TGTGCCAGCAGTTTAGGTCTTGGGGAGCAGTACTTC.

V gene TRBV6-5 combines with J gene TRBJ1-1; 7 bases map to TRBD1. Trimming at V came to 4 bases and at J to 1 base, leaving 0 bases not matched to a gene. This CDR3 spans 13 amino acids. The germline gives CDR1 MNHEY, CDR2 SVGAGI. The CDR3 here is CASSWDRNTEAFF. CDR3 nucleotide sequence: TGTGCCAGCAGTTGGGACAGGAACACTGAAGCTTTCTTT.

Only one count was recorded for this clone. The rearrangement joins TRBV7-9 to TRBJ1-5; D ambiguous. Germline V CDR1 and CDR2: SEHNR, FQNEAQ (reference sequence). V lost 3 bases and J 3 bases, leaving 9 bases between the germline ends. The CDR3 extends over 14 amino acids. The CDR3 is CASSFPHPNQPQHF. CDR3 sequence (DNA): TGTGCCAGCAGCTTCCCCCACCCCAATCAGCCCCAGCATTTT.

This clone was detected once. The V and J genes are TRBV7-9 and TRBJ2-4, with 13 nucleotides matching TRBD2. Germline V gives CDR1 SEHNR, CDR2 FQNEAQ (reference sequence). The CDR3 consists of 17 residues. V was pared by 5 bases and J by 3 bases, with 7 bases of the junction left unmatched. The CDR3 DNA is TGTGCCAGCAGCCGAGGACTAGCGGGAGAGGACAAAAACATTCAGTACTTC. Amino acid sequence: CASSRGLAGEDKNIQYF.

The chain has TRBV7-9 and TRBJ1-4, with 11 bases aligning to TRBD1. Losses at the gene ends were 4 bases for V and 8 bases for J; bases not matched to a gene: 9. The CDR3 is 16 amino acids. Germline assignment: CDR1 SEHNR and CDR2 FQNEAQ (reference sequence). The CDR3 sequence: CASSSTDRGRREKLFF. The CDR3, as DNA: TGTGCCAGCAGCTCCACGGACAGGGGGCGAAGGGAAAAACTGTTTTTT.

The rearrangement links TRBV28 to TRBJ2-7; TRBD1 might be the D (5 bases). Germline V lookup: CDR1 MDHEN, CDR2 SYDVKM. V was pared by 6 bases and J by 6 bases, with 18 bases between. The CDR3 is 14 residues long. CDR3: CASSPGRDRGEQYV. The CDR3 DNA reads TGTGCCAGCAGCCCCGGAAGGGATAGGGGCGAGCAGTACGTC.

This clone showed up just once. The rearrangement links TRBV11-3 to TRBJ2-7, with a tentative D call TRBD2 (5 bases). Trimming removed 2 bases from V and 5 bases from J, with 10 bases in between. This CDR3 is 13 amino acids long. Germline lookup yields CDR1 SGHNT and CDR2 YENEEA. CDR3 region: CASSLWESDEQYF. For the CDR3, the DNA is TGTGCCAGCAGCTTATGGGAGTCGGACGAGCAGTACTTC.

The V gene is TRBV6-5, the J gene TRBJ1-2; 8 bases align to TRBD1. This CDR3 has 12 residues. V shed 5 bases, J shed 8 bases, and the junction held 4 bases outside the gene matches. Germline-derived CDR1 and CDR2 are MNHEY and SVGAGI. The chain's CDR3 is CASSRTGGGYTF. The CDR3 DNA reads as TGTGCCAGCAGTCGTACAGGGGGAGGCTACACCTTC.

This chain joins TRBV14 and TRBJ2-1; weak D call: TRBD2 (6 bases). The germline V gene has CDR1 SGHDN and CDR2 FVKESK. The CDR3 length is 15 residues. Trimming cost V 4 bases and J 0 bases, with 10 bases left between them. Written as DNA, the CDR3 is TGTGCCAGCAGCCGAGGAGGGAGCTCCTACAATGAGCAGTTCTTC. It specifies CASSRGGSSYNEQFF.

This chain links TRBV18 with TRBJ2-3; D may be TRBD1 (6 bases). Germline V gene sequence: CDR1 KGHSH, CDR2 LQKENI. The V gene lost 3 bases and the J gene lost 0 bases, with 13 bases spanning the gap. CDR3 length equals 16 residues. CDR3 amino acids: CASSPGASSSTDTQYF. The CDR3 DNA reads TGTGCCAGCTCACCGGGGGCTAGCTCTAGCACAGATACGCAGTATTTT.